This TCR beta chain appears in the sequencing data of a study of post-analysis software for immune sequencing data. Germline loops: CDR1 DFQATT, CDR2 SNEGSKA (reference sequence). Trimming took off 4 bases at V and 5 bases at J, with 18 bases between the two ends. The CDR3 covers 14 residues. Unique molecular identifiers featured in each of the TCR beta cDNA libraries. Each sample of roughly 0.9 to 11 million input T cells yielded 500,000 or so cDNA molecules, so each molecule approximated one T cell. TCRdb redid the calling of the PCR reads with MiXCR, one entry per CDR3 protein. The sample records around 700,000 distinct CDR3 sequences, approximately 59% being singletons. Study-wide results and limits: In patients, TRBV5-6, TRBV5-1 and TRBV20-1 belonged to roughly 5 TRBV segments found more frequently than in controls. The normalized Chao1 diversity of multiple sclerosis patients was significantly lower than that of controls.

Only one count was recorded for this clonotype. Its antigen is undetermined. The sample was blood. The rearrangement uses TRBV20-1 and TRBJ2-7; D could derive from TRBD1 or TRBD2 (5 bases each). The clonotype originates from a girl aged 2-10 years with multiple sclerosis. The CDR3 sequence: CSATWGTVQNEQYF. DNA of the CDR3: TGCAGTGCTACCTGGGGGACGGTTCAAAACGAGCAGTACTTC.